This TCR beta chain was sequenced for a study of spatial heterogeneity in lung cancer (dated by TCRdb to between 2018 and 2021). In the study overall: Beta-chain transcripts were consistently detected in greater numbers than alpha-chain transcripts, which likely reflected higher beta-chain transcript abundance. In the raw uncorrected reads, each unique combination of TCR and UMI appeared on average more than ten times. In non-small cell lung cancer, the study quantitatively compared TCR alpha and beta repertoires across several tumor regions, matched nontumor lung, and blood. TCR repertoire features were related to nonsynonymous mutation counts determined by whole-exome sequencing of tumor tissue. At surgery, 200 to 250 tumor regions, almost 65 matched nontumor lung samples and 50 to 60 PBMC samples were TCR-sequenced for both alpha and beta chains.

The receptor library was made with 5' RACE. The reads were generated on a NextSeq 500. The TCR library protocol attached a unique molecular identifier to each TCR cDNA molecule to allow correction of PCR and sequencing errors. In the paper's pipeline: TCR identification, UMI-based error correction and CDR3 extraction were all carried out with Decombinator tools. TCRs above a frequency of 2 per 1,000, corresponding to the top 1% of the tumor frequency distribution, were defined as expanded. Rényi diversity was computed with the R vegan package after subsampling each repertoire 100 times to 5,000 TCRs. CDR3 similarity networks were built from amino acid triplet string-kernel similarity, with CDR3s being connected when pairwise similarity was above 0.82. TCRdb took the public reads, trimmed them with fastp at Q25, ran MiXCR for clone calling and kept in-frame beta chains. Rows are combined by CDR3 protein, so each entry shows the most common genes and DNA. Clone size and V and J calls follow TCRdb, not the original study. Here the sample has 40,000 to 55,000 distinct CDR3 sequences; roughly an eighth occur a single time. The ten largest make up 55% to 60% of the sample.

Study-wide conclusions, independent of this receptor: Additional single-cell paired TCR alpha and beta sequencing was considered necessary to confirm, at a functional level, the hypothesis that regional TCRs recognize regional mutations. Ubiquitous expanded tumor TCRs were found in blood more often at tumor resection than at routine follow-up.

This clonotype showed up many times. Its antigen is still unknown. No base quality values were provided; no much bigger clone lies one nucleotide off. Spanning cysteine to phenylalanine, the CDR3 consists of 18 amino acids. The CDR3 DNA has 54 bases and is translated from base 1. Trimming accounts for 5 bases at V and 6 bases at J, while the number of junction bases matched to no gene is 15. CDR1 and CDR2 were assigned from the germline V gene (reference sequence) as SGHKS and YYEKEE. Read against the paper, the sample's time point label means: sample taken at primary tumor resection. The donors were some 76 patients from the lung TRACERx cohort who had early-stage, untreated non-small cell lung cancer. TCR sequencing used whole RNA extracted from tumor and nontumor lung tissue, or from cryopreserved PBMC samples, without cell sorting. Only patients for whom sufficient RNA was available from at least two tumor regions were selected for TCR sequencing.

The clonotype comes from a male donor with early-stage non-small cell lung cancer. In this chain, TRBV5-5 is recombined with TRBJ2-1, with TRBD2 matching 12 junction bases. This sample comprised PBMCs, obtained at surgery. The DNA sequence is TGTGCCAGCAGTTTCACTAGCGGGAGGCCCTCCTTCCTCAATGAGCAGTTCTTC. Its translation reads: CASSFTSGRPSFLNEQFF.